This T cell receptor (beta chain) emerged from a study of graft-versus-host responses after intestinal transplantation. Overall study: Multivisceral, liver-intestinal, or isolated intestinal transplants were received by the recipients. Every one of the recipients received anti-thymocyte globulin induction and afterwards took tacrolimus and steroids for around 3 years.

Assay used: immunoSEQ multiplex PCR; TCRdb lists only in-frame clones, some missing. The sample shows 130,000 or so clones, more than 90% of them seen only once. Broader study findings: Association was observed between peak circulating GvH clone levels and early post-transplant HvG declines. Investigators detected GvH clones in recipient marrow, with some emerging earlier in ileum or blood.

CDR1 is DFQATT, CDR2 SNEGSKA, per germline (reference sequence). This CDR3 has 11 residues. V was clipped by 2 bases and J by 5 bases, with 7 bases between them. Turning to this clone: Its specificity is not known.

The source material was unstimulated CD4+ T cells sorted from spleen or lymph node cells, sampled before intestinal transplant. The chain employs TRBV20-1 and TRBJ2-7; D gene uncertain. The sequence derives from a human donor who received an intestinal transplant. The CDR3 DNA follows: TGCAGTGCTAGAAGTAGTGACGAGCAGTACTTC. Residues: CSARSSDEQYF.